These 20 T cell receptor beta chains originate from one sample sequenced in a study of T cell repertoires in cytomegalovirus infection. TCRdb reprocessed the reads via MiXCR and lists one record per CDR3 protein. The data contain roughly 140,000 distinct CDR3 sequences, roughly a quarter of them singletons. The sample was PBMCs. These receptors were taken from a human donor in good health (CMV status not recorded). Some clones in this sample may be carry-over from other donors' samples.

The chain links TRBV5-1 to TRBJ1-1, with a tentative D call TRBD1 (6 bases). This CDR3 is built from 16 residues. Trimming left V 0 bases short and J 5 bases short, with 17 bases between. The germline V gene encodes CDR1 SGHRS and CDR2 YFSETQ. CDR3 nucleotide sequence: TGCGCCAGCAGCTTGGAAGGGGGGGCCCAGAGGACTGAAGCTTTCTTT. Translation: CASSLEGGAQRTEAFF.

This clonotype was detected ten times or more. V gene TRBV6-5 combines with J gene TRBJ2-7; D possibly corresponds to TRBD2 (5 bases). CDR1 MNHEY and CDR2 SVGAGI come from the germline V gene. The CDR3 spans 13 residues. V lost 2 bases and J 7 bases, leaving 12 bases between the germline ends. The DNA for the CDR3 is TGTGCCAGCAGTTACGTTGCGGGCTTGGAGCAGTACTTC. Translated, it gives CASSYVAGLEQYF.

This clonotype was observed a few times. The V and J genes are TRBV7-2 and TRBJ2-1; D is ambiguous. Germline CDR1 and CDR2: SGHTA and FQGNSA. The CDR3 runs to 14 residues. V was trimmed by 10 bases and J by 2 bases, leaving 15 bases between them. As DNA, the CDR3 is TGTGCCACCAGTGGGATTAGGGCCTACAATGAGCAGTTCTTC. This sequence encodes CATSGIRAYNEQFF.

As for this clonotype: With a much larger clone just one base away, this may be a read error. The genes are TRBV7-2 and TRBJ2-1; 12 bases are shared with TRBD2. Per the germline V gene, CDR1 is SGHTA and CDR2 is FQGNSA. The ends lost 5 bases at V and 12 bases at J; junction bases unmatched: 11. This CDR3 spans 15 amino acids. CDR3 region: CASSKGTSGFSVQFF. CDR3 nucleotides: TGTGCCAGCAGCAAAGGGACTAGCGGGTTTAGTGTGCAGTTCTTC.

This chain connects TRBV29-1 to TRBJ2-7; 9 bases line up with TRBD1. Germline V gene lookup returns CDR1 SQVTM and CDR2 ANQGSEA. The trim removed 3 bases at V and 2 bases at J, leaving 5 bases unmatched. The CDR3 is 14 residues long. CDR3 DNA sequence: TGCAGCGTTGAGACAGGGGGGAATACCTACGAGCAGTACTTC. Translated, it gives CSVETGGNTYEQYF.

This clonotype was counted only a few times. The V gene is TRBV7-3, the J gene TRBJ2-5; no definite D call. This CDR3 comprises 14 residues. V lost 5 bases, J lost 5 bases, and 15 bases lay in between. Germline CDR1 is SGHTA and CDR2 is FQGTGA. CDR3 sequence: CASSPLGPAETQYF. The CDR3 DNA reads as TGTGCCAGCAGCCCCCTCGGACCCGCGGAGACCCAGTACTTC.

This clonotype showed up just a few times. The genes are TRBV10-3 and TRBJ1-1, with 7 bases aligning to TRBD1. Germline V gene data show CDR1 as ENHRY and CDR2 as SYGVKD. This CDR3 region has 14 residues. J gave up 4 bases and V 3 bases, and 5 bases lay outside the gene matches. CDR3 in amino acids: CAISEPTGITEAFF. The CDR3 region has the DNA TGTGCCATCAGTGAACCGACAGGGATCACTGAAGCTTTCTTT.

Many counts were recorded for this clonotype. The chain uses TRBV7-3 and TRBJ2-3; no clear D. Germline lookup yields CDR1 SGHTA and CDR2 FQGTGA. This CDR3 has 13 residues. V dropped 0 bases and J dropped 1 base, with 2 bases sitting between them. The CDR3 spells CASSLTGTDTQYF. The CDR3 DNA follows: TGTGCCAGCAGCTTAACGGGCACAGATACGCAGTATTTT.

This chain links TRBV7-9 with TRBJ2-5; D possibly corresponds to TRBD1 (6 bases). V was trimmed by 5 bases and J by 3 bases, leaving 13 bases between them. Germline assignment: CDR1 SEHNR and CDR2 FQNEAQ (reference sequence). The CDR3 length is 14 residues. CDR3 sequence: CASSLRDTKETQYF. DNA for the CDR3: TGTGCCAGCAGCCTCCGGGACACCAAAGAGACCCAGTACTTC.

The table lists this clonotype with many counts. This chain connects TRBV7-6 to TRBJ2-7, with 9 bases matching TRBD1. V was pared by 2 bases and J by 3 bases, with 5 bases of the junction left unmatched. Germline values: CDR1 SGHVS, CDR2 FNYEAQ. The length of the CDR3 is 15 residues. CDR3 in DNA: TGTGCCAGCAGCTTACTGACAGGGGGGGACTACGAGCAGTACTTC. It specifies CASSLLTGGDYEQYF.

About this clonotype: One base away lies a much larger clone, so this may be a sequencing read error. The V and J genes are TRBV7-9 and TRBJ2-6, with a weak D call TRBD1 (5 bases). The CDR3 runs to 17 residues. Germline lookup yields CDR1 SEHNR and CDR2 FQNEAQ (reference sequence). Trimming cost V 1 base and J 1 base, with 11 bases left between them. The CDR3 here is CASSLGLGVSGANVLTF. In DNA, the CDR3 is TGTGCCAGCAGCTTAGGGCTAGGGGTATCTGGGGCCAACGTCCTGACTTTC.

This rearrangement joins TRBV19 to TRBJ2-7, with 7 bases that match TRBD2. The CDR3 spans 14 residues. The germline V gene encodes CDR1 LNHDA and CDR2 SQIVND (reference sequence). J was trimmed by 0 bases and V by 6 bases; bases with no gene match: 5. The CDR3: CASRSSGDSYEQYF. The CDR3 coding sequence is TGTGCCAGTAGATCTAGCGGCGACTCCTACGAGCAGTACTTC.

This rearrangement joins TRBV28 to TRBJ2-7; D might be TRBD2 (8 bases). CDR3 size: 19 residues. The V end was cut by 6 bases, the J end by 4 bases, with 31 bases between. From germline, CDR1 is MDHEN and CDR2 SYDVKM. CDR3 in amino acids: CASSPRGGRGGVGGYEQYF. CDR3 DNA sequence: TGTGCCAGCAGCCCCCGGGGGGGCAGGGGGGGAGTAGGTGGTTACGAGCAGTACTTC.

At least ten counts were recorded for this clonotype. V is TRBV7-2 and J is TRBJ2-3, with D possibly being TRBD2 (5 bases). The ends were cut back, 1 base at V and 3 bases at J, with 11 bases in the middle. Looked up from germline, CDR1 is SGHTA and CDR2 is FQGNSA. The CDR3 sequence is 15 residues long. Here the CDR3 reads CASSLGESKTDTQYF. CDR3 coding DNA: TGTGCCAGCAGCTTAGGGGAGTCTAAGACAGATACGCAGTATTTT.

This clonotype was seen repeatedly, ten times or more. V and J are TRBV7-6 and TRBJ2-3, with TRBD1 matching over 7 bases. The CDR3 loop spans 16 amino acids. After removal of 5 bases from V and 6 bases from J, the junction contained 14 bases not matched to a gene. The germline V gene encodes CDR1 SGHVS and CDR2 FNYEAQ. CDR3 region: CASSPSGQWRFDTQYF. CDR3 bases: TGTGCCAGCAGCCCATCGGGACAGTGGCGATTCGATACGCAGTATTTT.

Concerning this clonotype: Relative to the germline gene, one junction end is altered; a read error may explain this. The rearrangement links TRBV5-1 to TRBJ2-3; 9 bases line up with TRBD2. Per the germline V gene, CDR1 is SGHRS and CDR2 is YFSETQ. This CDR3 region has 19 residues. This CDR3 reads CASSVRGGVRPPSTDTRYF. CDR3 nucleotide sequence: TGCGCCAGCAGCGTGCGGGGGGGTGTTAGACCCCCAAGCACAGATACGCGGTATTTT.

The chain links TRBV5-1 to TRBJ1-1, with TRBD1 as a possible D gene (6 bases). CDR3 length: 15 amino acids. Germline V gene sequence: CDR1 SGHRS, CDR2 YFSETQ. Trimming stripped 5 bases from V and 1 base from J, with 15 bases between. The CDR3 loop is CASSLRRGSNTEAFF. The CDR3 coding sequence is TGCGCCAGCAGTTTGCGGAGGGGGTCGAACACTGAAGCTTTCTTT.

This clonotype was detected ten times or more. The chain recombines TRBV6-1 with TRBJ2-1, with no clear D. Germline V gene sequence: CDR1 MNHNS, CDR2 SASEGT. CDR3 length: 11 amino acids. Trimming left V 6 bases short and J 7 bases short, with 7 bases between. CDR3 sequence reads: CASRGGNEQFF. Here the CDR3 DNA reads TGTGCCAGCAGAGGTGGGAATGAGCAGTTCTTC.

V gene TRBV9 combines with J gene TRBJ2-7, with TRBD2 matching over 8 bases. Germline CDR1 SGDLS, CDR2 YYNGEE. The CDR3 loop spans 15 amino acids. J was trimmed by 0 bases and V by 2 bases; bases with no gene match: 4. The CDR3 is CASSVDLAGSYEQYF. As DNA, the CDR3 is TGTGCCAGCAGCGTCGATCTAGCGGGCTCCTACGAGCAGTACTTC.

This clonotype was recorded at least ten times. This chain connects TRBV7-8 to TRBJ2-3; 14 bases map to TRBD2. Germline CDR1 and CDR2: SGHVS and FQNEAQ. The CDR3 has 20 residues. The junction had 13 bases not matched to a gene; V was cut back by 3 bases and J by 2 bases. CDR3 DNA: TGTGCCAGCAGCTTGCTCACGGGACTAGCGGGAGACCCTTTCACAGATACGCAGTATTTT. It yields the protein CASSLLTGLAGDPFTDTQYF.